This T cell receptor beta chain derives from a study of T cells in Graves' hyperthyroidism and ophthalmopathy. General study findings and limits: Stable hyperthyroidism was told apart from ophthalmopathy by a model built on 13 V-J features. With a median lead of around 6.7 months before onset, the model predicted ophthalmopathy.

Amplified TCR beta CDR3 regions came from RNA transcripts. HTBI primers drove first-round RT-PCR of the TCR CDR3. One entry per CDR3 protein results from TCRdb running MiXCR on the multiplex PCR reads. The sample has approximately 590,000 distinct CDR3 sequences; more than 15% are singletons. Hyperthyroidism patients were newly diagnosed, had disease duration under 2 months, and were aged 18 to 65 years. This clonotype occurred a few times. Antigen specificity is unknown. The sequenced sample consisted of blood. This TCR was sampled from a woman aged 25 to 39 with Graves' hyperthyroidism.

DNA for the CDR3: TGTGCCAGCAGTTTTGGGGGTGATGGCTACACCTTC. Translation gives CASSFGGDGYTF. The chain is built from TRBV28 and TRBJ1-2; a possible D gene is TRBD1 (5 bases). CDR1 is MDHEN, CDR2 SYDVKM, per germline. Deletions cut 3 bases from V and 6 bases from J, with 8 bases between. The CDR3 loop spans 12 amino acids.